This T cell receptor (beta chain) was identified during a study of blood T cell repertoires in COVID-19. Across the whole study: The study drew acute and convalescent COVID-19 samples from the United States, Italy and Spain. The analysed material was cDNA or gDNA that came from T cells, B-cell-depleted T cells, or PBMCs.

This clone was counted once. The CDR3 has 13 amino acids. After removal of 6 bases from V and 10 bases from J, the junction contained 5 bases not matched to a gene. In the authors' methods: Amplification of reference gene primers provided the estimated nucleated cell counts. Repertoires were generated with immunoSEQ multiplex PCR, while TCRdb's copy carries only in-frame clones and drops some. D and trimming were read from the DNA, whereas the V and J calls and clone size are those reported in that table. The sample shows 280,000 or so clones, 70% to 90% of them seen only once. This chain joins TRBV12-3 or TRBV12-4 and TRBJ1-6, with 8 bases lining up with TRBD1. Sequences were obtained from peripheral blood. The sequence was collected from a woman younger than 45 who had recovered from COVID-19. In DNA, the CDR3 is TGTGCCAGCAGCCTCGACAGGGGATCACCCCTCCACTTT. Protein sequence: CASSLDRGSPLHF.